This TCR beta chain came from a study of PD-L1 blockade in urothelial cancer. TCRdb's table, derived via immunoSEQ multiplex PCR, lists solely in-frame clones and lacks some. The data show fewer than 55,000 clones, about four fifths seen once. This CDR3 spans 16 amino acids. Trimming removed 2 bases at V and 3 bases at J, with 13 bases between. Germline CDR1 is KGHSH and CDR2 is LQKENI. V gene TRBV18 combines with J gene TRBJ2-2; D is perhaps TRBD1 (6 bases). The specimen was PBMCs, collected around atezolizumab (anti-PD-L1) treatment. The TCR comes from a man aged 65 to 79 with urothelial cancer. The CDR3 bases are TGTGCCAGCTCACCATTCACAGGGTCGGACACCGGGGAGCTGTTTTTT. Translating gives CASSPFTGSDTGELFF.